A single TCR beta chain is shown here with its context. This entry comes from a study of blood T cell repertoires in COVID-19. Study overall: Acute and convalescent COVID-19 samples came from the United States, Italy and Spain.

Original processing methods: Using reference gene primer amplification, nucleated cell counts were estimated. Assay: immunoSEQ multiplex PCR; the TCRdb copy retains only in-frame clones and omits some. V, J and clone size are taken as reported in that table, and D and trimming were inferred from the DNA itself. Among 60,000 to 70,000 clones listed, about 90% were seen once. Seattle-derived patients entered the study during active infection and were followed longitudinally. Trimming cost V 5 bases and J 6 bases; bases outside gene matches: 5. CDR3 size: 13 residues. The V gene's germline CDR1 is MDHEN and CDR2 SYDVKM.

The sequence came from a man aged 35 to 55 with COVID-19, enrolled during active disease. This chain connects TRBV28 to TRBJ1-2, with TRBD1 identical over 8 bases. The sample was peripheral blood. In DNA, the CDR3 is TGTGCCAGCAGTGTGACAGGGGAAAATGGCTACACCTTC. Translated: CASSVTGENGYTF.